The sequence of this TCR beta chain was determined in a study of CD8 T cells in ankylosing spondylitis. Study-level points and caveats: Significantly higher representation of disease-linked clones was reported for matched ankylosing spondylitis synovial fluid. A TCR beta motif of several highly homologous variants seemed to mark ankylosing spondylitis blood.

TCRdb used MiXCR to reprocess the 5' RACE reads, holding one entry per CDR3 protein. The table records about 800,000 distinct CDR3 sequences, approximately 12% of them present only once. A remark on this clonotype: The target antigen is unknown.

The ends were cut back, 4 bases at V and 7 bases at J, with 9 bases in the middle. This CDR3 spans 12 amino acids. CDR1 is KGHDR, CDR2 SFDVKD, per germline. The J gene is TRBJ2-5, the V gene TRBV24-1; TRBD1 is a possible D gene (6 bases). The TCR originated in a male donor with ankylosing spondylitis. Input material: blood, either unsorted or a sorted T cell fraction (not recorded which). CDR3 DNA sequence: TGTGCCACCAGTGACCTCAGGGGGACCCAGTACTTC. It is translated as CATSDLRGTQYF.